This entry lists 3 T cell receptor beta chains sequenced from one sample in a study of vaccination effects on CD4 cells after COVID-19. These receptors' antigens are unknown. Data came from immunoSEQ multiplex PCR; TCRdb stores just in-frame clones and leaves some out. This repertoire shows approximately 61,000 clones, 78% found once; its top ten account for roughly 4.2%. Isolation of CD4+ T cells took place after less than twelve days of culture. Everyone in the study got two shots of either the BNT162b2 or mRNA-1273 vaccine. The sequences come from CD4+ T cells from PBMCs cultured without peptide, collected after COVID-19 vaccination. The source of these receptors is a human donor who received a COVID-19 vaccine.

The V gene is TRBV7-2, the J gene TRBJ1-2, with D hard to call. Germline lookup yields CDR1 SGHTA and CDR2 FQGNSA. This CDR3 contains 15 residues. V lost 5 bases and J lost 4, with 17 bases in between. For the CDR3, the DNA is TGTGCCAGCAGCCCTTCCATGACGGACCGCTATGGCTACACCTTC. Protein product: CASSPSMTDRYGYTF. Combining the CDR3 with reference TRBV7-2 and TRBJ1-2 gives the whole variable domain GAGVSQSPSNKVTEKGKDVELRCDPISGHTALYWYRQSLGQGLEFLIYFQGNSAPDKSGLPSDRFSAERTGGSVSTLTIQRTQQEDSAVYLCASSPSMTDRYGYTFGSGTRLTVV.

The V and J genes are TRBV7-2 and TRBJ2-5; maybe TRBD1 (6 bases). CDR3 length: 15 residues. The V gene lost 5 bases and the J gene lost 2 bases, with 15 bases spanning the gap. Germline V CDR1 and CDR2: SGHTA, FQGNSA. This CDR3 reads CASSLVGHWQETQYF. CDR3 nucleotide sequence: TGTGCCAGCAGCCTAGTGGGACACTGGCAAGAGACCCAGTACTTC.

The V gene is TRBV15, the J gene TRBJ1-4; the D is unclear. V lost 0 bases and J lost 10, with 12 bases in between. This CDR3 has 14 residues. Germline V CDR1 and CDR2: LNHNV, YYDKDF (reference sequence). Written as DNA, the CDR3 is TGTGCCACCAGCAGAGATTCTAAGGCGGGAAAACTGTTTTTT. This encodes CATSRDSKAGKLFF. Combining the CDR3 with reference TRBV15 and TRBJ1-4 gives the whole variable domain DAMVIQNPRYQVTQFGKPVTLSCSQTLNHNVMYWYQQKSSQAPKLLFHYYDKDFNNEADTPDNFQSRRPNTSFCFLDIRSPGLGDTAMYLCATSRDSKAGKLFFGSGTQLSVL.